Only a few counts were recorded for the clone carrying this TCR beta chain. Its antigen is unknown. Researchers ran the PCR with 60 Vbeta and 13 Jbeta primers. The data were produced by immunoSEQ multiplex PCR, yet TCRdb's version contains in-frame clones alone and is incomplete. The table has around 140,000 clones, 82% seen once; the top ten hold approximately 2.4%. The sample comes from a study of cytomegalovirus exposure and HLA in healthy donors. The study, taken as a whole, reports: Reports credit the classifier with highly specific, highly sensitive diagnosis of cytomegalovirus status. Most TCR sequences were seen very rarely across donors, but some public TCRs occurred in many.

These donors, healthy bone marrow donors, were studied. Germline CDR1 and CDR2: MDHEN and SYDVKM. V dropped 6 bases and J dropped 5 bases, with 15 bases sitting between them. CDR3 size: 14 residues. V usage is TRBV28 and J usage is TRBJ2-3; perhaps TRBD2 as D (5 bases). Sequencing used PBMCs. This clonotype was sampled from a male donor in good health and CMV-seronegative. CDR3 DNA: TGTGCCAGCAGGCCCCCCGGGGTGGTAGATACGCAGTATTTT. Amino acid sequence: CASRPPGVVDTQYF.